This T cell receptor beta chain appears in the sequencing data of a study of T cell responses to AZD1222 COVID-19 vaccine. This clone was picked up one time. The CDR3 is made up of 15 amino acids. The germline V and J ends were trimmed by 5 bases and 9 bases, with 23 bases remaining between them. CDR1 and CDR2 (germline): SQVTM, ANQGSEA. Here immunoSEQ multiplex PCR was the method, and the copy in TCRdb shows in-frame clones only, minus some. The data hold approximately 180,000 clones, with almost 95% observed a single time. The receptor's source is an adult in good health. The chain carries TRBV29-1 and TRBJ2-1; D may match TRBD1 or TRBD2 (6 bases each). The sequenced sample was peripheral blood, obtained on day 0 of AZD1222 vaccination. The CDR3, as DNA: TGCAGCGTTCACCCCTTTAGGGGGGCAATGGTTGAGCAGTTCTTC. Encoded protein: CSVHPFRGAMVEQFF.